The sequence of this T cell receptor (beta chain) was determined in a study of cytomegalovirus exposure and HLA in healthy donors. The primer mix had 60 Vbeta and 13 Jbeta primers. Assay used: immunoSEQ multiplex PCR; TCRdb lists only in-frame clones, some missing. This sample's table reports fewer than 200,000 clones. The specimen sequenced was PBMCs. This receptor was taken from a young man in good health and CMV-seronegative.

The CDR3 coding sequence is TGTGCCAGCAGGCCTGGACAGGACCCCTCCTACGAGCAGTACTTC. This translates into CASRPGQDPSYEQYF. This sequence joins TRBV4-2 and TRBJ2-5; the match to TRBD1 covers 7 bases. The J call is uncertain, as TRBJ2-7 better fits the DNA end. Germline-derived CDR1 and CDR2 are LGHNA and YNFKEQ. There are 15 residues in the CDR3.